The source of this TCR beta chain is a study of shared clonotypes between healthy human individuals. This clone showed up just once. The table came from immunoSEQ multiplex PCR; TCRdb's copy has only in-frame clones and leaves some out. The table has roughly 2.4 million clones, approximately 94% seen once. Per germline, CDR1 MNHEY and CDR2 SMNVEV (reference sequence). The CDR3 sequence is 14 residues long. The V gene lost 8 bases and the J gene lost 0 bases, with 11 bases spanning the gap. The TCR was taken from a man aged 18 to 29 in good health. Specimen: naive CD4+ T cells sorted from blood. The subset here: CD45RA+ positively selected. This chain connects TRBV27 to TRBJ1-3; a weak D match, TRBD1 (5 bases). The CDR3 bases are TGTGCCAGCGGGACCTTCAGCTCTGGAAACACCATATATTTT. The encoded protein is CASGTFSSGNTIYF.